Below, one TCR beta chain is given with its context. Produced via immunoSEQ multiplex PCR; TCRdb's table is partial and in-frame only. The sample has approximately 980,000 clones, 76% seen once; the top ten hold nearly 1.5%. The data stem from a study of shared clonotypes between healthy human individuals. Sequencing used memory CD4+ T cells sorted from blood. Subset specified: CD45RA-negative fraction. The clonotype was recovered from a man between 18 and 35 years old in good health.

DNA of the CDR3: TGTGCCAGCAGAAATAGGGGGTTAGGGTCACCCCTCCACTTT. Translating it yields CASRNRGLGSPLHF. The V and J genes are TRBV28 and TRBJ1-6; possibly TRBD1 for D (6 bases). Per germline, CDR1 MDHEN and CDR2 SYDVKM. CDR3 length: 14 amino acids. Deletions cut 6 bases from V and 10 bases from J, with 16 bases between.